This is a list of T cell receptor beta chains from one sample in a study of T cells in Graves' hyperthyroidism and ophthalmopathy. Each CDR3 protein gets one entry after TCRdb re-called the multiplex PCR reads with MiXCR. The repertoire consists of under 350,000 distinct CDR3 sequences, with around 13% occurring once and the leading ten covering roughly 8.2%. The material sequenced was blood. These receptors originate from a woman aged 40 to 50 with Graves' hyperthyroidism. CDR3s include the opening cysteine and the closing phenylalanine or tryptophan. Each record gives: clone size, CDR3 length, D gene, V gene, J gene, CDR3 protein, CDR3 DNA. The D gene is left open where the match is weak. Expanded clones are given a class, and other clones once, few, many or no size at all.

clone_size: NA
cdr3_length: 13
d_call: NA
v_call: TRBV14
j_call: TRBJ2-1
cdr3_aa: CASSPPSAVEQFF
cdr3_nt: TGTGCCAGCAGCCCCCCCTCGGCTGTTGAGCAGTTCTTC

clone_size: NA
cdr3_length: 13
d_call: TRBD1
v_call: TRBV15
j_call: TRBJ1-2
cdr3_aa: CATRRRGRGGYTF
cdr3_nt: TGTGCCACCAGGAGAAGGGGGCGAGGTGGCTACACCTTC

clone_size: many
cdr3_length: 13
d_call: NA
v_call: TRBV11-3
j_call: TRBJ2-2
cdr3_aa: CASSLVRAGELFF
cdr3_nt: TGTGCCAGCAGCTTAGTACGGGCCGGGGAGCTGTTTTTT

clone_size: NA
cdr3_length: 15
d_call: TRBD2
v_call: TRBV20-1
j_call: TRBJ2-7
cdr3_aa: CSARAPQASGYEQYF
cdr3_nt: TGCAGTGCTAGAGCCCCCCAGGCTAGCGGATACGAGCAGTACTTC

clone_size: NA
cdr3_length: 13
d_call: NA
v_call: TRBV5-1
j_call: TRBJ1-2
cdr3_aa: CASSRARRDGYTF
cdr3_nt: TGCGCCAGCAGCAGGGCCAGGAGGGATGGCTACACCTTC

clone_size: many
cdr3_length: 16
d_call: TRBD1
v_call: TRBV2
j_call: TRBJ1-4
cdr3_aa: CASSETGTGQGVKLFF
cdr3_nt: TGTGCCAGCAGTGAAACGGGGACGGGACAGGGGGTAAAACTGTTTTTT

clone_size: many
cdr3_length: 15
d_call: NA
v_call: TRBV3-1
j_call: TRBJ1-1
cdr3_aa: CASSQVSQDHRGAFF
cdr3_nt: TGTGCCAGCAGCCAAGTGTCACAAGACCATCGGGGAGCTTTCTTT

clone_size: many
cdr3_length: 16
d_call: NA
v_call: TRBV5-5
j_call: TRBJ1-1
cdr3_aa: CASSLAGSRANTEAFF
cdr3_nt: TGTGCCAGCAGCTTGGCCGGGTCCAGAGCGAACACTGAAGCTTTCTTT

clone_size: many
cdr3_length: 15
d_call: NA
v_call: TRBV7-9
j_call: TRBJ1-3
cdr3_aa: CASSLVTASGNTIYF
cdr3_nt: TGTGCCAGCAGCTTAGTTACAGCCTCTGGAAACACCATATATTTT

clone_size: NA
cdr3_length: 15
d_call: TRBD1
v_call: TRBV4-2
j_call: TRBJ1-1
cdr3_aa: CASSQDPGQGTEAFF
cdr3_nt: TGTGCCAGCAGCCAAGATCCGGGACAGGGCACTGAAGCTTTCTTT

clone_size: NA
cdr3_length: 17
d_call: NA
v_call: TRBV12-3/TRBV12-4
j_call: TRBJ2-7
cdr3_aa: CASSLNRKYEFYYEQYF
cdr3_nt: TGTGCCAGCAGTTTGAACCGAAAGTACGAGTTTTACTACGAGCAGTACTTC

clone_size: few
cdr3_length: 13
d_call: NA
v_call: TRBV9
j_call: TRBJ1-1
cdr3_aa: CASSVVTNTEAFF
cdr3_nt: TGTGCCAGCAGCGTAGTGACGAACACTGAAGCTTTCTTT

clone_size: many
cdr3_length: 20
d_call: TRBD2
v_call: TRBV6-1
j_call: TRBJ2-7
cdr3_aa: CASSRQGPGLAGGESYEQYF
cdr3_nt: TGTGCCAGCAGTCGACAGGGCCCGGGACTAGCGGGAGGAGAGTCCTACGAGCAGTACTTC

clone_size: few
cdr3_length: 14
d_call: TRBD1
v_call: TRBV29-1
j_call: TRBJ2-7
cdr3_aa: CSVDIRQGTYEQYF
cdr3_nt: TGCAGCGTTGACATCCGACAGGGAACCTACGAGCAGTACTTC

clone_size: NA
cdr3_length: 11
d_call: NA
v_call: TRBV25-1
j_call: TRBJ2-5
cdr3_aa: CASRQEGLMYF
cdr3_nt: TGTGCCAGCAGACAGGAGGGACTGATGTACTTC

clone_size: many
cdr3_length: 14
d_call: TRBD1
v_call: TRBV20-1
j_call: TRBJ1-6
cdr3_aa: CSAREGANNSPLHF
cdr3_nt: TGCAGTGCCCGAGAGGGGGCGAATAATTCACCCCTCCACTTT

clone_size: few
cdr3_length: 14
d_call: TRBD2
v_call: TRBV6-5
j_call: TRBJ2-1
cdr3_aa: CASSYGRAYNEQFF
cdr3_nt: TGTGCCAGCAGTTACGGGAGGGCCTACAATGAGCAGTTCTTC

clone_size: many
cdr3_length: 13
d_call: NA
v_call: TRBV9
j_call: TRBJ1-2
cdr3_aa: CASSVYGTMGYTF
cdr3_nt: TGTGCCAGCAGCGTATACGGTACTATGGGCTACACCTTC

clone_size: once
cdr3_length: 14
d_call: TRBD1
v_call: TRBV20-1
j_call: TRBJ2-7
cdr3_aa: CSAHNPRQGYEQYF
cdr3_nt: TGCAGTGCTCACAACCCGAGACAGGGCTACGAGCAGTACTTC

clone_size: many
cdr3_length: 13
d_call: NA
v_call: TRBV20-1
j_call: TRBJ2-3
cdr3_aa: CSVGGWNTDTQYF
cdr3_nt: TGCAGTGTGGGGGGTTGGAACACAGATACGCAGTATTTT

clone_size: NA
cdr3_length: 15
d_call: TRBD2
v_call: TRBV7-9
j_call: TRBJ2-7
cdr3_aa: CASRPGRAGFYEQYF
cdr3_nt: TGTGCCAGCAGGCCAGGACGAGCGGGATTCTACGAGCAGTACTTC

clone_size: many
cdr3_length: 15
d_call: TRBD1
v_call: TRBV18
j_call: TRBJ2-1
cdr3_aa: CASSPGQQSDNEQFF
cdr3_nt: TGTGCCAGCTCACCGGGACAGCAGTCTGACAATGAGCAGTTCTTC

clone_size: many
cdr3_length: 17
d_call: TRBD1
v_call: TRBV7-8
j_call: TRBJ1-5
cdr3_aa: CASSPRGTVNSNQPQHF
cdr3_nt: TGTGCCAGCAGCCCTAGGGGGACAGTCAATAGCAATCAGCCCCAGCATTTT

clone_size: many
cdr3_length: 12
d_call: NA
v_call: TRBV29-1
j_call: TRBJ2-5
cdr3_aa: CSVASNGETQYF
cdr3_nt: TGCAGCGTTGCCTCAAACGGGGAGACCCAGTACTTC

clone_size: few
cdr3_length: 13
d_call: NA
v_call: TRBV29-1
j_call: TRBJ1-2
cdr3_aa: CSVERQFAMRYTF
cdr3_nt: TGCAGCGTTGAAAGACAATTCGCTATGCGCTACACCTTC

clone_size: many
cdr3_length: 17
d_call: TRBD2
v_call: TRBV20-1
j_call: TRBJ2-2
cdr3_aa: CSARGLAGALNTGELFF
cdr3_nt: TGCAGTGCTAGAGGGCTAGCGGGAGCACTGAACACCGGGGAGCTGTTTTTT

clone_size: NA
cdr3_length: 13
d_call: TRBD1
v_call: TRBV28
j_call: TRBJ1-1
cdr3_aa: CASSLVTGTAAFF
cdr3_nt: TGTGCCAGCAGTTTAGTTACAGGGACAGCAGCTTTCTTT

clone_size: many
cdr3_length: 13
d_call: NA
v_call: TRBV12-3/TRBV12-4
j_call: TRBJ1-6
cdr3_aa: CASSFDPSTTLHF
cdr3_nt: TGTGCCAGCAGTTTTGATCCCAGCACGACCCTCCACTTT

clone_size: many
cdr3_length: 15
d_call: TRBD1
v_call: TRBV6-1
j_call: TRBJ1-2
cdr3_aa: CASTQPGQTNYGYTF
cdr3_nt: TGTGCCAGCACCCAACCGGGACAGACTAACTATGGCTACACCTTC

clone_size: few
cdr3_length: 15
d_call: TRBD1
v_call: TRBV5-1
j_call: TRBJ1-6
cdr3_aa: CASSPGAGGNSPLHF
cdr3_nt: TGCGCCAGCAGTCCCGGGGCAGGGGGCAATTCACCCCTCCACTTT

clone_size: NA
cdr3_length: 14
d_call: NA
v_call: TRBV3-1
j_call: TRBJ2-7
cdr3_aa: CASSPGIRGAEQYF
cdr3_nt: TGTGCCAGCAGCCCAGGGATCAGAGGGGCCGAGCAGTACTTC

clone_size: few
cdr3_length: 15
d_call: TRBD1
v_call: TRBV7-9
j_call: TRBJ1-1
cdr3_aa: CASSFGQEGNTEAFF
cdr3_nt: TGTGCCAGCAGCTTCGGACAGGAGGGGAACACTGAAGCTTTCTTT

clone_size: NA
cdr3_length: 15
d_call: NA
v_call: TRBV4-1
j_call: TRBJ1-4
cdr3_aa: CASSYQQGANEKLFF
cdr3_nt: TGCGCCAGCAGCTACCAACAGGGAGCTAATGAAAAACTGTTTTTT

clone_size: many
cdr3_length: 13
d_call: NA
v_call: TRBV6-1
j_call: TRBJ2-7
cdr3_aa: CASSEVAAYEQYF
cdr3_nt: TGTGCCAGCAGTGAAGTCGCGGCCTACGAGCAGTACTTC

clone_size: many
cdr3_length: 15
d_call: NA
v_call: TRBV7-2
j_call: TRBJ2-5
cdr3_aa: CASSPDRGLGETQYF
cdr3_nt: TGTGCCAGCAGCCCGGATCGGGGGCTAGGAGAGACCCAGTACTTC

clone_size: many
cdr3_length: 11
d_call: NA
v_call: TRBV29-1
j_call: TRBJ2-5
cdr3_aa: CSVVAGIYQYF
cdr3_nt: TGCAGCGTTGTGGCAGGGATTTACCAGTACTTC

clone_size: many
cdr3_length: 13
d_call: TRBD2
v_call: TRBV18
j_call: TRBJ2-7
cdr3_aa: CASSPGGGREQYF
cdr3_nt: TGTGCCAGCTCACCCGGGGGGGGAAGAGAGCAGTACTTC

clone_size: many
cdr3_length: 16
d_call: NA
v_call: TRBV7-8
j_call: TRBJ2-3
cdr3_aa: CASSLARQAITDTQYF
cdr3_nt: TGTGCCAGCAGCTTAGCACGACAGGCCATCACAGATACGCAGTATTTT

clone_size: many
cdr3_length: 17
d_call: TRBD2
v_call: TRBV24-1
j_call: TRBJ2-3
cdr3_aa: CATSDFRTSASTDTQYF
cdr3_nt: TGTGCCACCAGTGATTTTCGAACTAGCGCAAGCACAGATACGCAGTATTTT

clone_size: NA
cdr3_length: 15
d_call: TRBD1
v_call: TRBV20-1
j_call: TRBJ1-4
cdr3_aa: CSARDHTGDREKLFF
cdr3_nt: TGCAGTGCTAGAGATCACACAGGGGATAGGGAAAAACTGTTTTTT

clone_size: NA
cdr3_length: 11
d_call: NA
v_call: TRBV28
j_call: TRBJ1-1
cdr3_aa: CASQKTFEAFF
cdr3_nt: TGTGCCAGCCAGAAGACCTTTGAAGCTTTCTTT

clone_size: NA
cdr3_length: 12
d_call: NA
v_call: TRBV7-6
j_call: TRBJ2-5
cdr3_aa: CASSLVQETKYF
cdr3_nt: TGTGCCAGCAGCTTAGTGCAAGAGACCAAGTACTTC

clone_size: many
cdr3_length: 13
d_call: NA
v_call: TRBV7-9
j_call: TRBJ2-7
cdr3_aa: CASSPQGDYEQYF
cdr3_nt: TGTGCCAGCAGCCCCCAAGGGGACTACGAGCAGTACTTC

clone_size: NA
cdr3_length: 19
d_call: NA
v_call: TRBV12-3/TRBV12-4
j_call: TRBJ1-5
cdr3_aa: CASSPDYYRGVRGNQPQHF
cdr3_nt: TGTGCCAGCAGTCCAGATTACTACCGAGGAGTGAGGGGCAATCAGCCCCAGCATTTT

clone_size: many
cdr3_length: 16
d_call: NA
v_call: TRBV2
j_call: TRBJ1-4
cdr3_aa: CASKGDLLSTNEKLFF
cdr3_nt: TGTGCCAGCAAGGGGGATCTACTATCTACTAATGAAAAACTGTTTTTT

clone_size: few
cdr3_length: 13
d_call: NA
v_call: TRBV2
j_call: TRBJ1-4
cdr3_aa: CASIEEHGEKLFF
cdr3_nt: TGTGCCAGCATCGAGGAACACGGGGAAAAACTGTTTTTT

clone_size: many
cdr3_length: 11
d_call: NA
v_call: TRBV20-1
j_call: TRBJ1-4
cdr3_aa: CSAPGNEKLFF
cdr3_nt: TGCAGTGCTCCGGGTAATGAAAAACTGTTTTTT

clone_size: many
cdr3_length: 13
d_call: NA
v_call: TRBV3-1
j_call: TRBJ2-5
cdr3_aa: CASSQWEQETQYF
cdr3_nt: TGTGCCAGCAGCCAATGGGAACAAGAGACCCAGTACTTC

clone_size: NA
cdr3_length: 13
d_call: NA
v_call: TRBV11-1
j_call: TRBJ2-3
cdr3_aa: CASSSHQLDTQYF
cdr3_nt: TGTGCCAGCAGCTCACATCAACTGGATACGCAGTATTTT

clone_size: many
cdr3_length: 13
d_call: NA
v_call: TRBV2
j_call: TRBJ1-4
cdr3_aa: CASSPESEEKLFF
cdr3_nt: TGTGCCAGCAGCCCAGAGTCGGAAGAAAAACTGTTTTTT

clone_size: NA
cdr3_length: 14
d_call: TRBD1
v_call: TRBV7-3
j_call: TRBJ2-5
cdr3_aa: CASSTTGGRETQYF
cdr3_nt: TGTGCCAGTAGTACTACAGGGGGCAGGGAGACCCAGTACTTC

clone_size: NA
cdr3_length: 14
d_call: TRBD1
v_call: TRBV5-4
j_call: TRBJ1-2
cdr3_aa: CASAPGTGEWSYTF
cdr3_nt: TGTGCCAGCGCCCCCGGGACAGGGGAGTGGAGCTACACCTTC

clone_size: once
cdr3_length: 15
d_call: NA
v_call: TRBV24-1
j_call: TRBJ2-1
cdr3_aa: CATHPGRASYNEQFF
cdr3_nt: TGTGCCACCCACCCCGGGCGGGCTTCCTACAATGAGCAGTTCTTC

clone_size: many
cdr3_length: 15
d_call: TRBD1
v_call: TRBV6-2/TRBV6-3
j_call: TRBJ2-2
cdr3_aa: CASNRPGQYTGELFF
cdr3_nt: TGTGCCAGCAACCGCCCGGGACAGTACACCGGGGAGCTGTTTTTT

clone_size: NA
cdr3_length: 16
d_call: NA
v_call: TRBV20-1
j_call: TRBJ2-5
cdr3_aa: CSVVDNRGNRGETQYF
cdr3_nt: TGCAGTGTCGTTGACAATAGGGGGAACCGAGGGGAGACCCAGTACTTC

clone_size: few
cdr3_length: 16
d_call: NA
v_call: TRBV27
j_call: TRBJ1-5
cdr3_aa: CASSSSSGGKNRPQHF
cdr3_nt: TGTGCCAGCTCATCATCCTCAGGAGGGAAGAATCGGCCCCAGCATTTT

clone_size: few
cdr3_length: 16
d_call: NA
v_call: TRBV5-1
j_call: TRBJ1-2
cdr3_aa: CASSLSWDGNRYGYTF
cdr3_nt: TGCGCCAGCAGCTTGTCATGGGACGGCAATAGGTATGGCTACACCTTC